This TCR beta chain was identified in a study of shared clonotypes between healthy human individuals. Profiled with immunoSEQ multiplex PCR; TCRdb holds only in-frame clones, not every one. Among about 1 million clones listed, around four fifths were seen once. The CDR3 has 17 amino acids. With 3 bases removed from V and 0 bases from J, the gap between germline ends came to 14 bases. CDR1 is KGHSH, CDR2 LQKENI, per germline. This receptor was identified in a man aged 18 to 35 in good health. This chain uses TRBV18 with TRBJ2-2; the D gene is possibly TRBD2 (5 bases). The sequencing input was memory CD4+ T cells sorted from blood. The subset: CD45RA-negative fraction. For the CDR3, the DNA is TGTGCCAGCTCACCGAATCGAGGGTCCACGAACACCGGGGAGCTGTTTTTT. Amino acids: CASSPNRGSTNTGELFF.